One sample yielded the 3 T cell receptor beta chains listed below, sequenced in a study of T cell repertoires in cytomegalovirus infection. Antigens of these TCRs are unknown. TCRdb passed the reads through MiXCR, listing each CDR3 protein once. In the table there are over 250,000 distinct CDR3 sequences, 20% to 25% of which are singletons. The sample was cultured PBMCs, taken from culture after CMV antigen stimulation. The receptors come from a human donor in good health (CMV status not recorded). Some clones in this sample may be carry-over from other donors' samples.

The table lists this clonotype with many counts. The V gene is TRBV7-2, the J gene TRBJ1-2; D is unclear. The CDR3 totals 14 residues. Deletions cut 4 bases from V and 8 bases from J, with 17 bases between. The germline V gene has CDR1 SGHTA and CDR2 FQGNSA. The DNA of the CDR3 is TGTGCCAGCAGCTCCTTTCTACCGGACCTGGGCTACACCTTC. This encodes CASSSFLPDLGYTF.

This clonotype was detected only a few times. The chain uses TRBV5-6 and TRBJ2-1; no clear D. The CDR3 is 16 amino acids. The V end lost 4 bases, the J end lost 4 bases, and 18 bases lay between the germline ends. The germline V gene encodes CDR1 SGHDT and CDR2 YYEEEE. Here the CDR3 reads CASSQLMDPRYNEQFF. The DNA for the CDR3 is TGTGCCAGCAGCCAACTGATGGACCCGCGATACAATGAGCAGTTCTTC.

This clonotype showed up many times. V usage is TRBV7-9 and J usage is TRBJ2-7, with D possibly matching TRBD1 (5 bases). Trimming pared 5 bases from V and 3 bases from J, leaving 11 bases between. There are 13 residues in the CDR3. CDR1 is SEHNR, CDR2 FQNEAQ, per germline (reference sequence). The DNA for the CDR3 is TGTGCCAGCAGCCGACAGCTACTCTACGAGCAGTACTTC. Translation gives CASSRQLLYEQYF.